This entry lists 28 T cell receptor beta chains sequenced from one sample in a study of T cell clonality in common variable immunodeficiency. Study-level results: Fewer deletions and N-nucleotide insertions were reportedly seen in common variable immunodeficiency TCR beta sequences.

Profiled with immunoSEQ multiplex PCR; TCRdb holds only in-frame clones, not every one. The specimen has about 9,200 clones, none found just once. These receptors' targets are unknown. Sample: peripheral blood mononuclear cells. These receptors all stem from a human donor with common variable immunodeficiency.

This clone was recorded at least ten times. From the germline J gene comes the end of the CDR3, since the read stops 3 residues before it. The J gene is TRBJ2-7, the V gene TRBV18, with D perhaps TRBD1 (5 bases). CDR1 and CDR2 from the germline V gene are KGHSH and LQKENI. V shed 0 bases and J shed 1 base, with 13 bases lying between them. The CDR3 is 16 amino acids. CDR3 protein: CASSPPIGQRSYEQYF. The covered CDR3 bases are TGTGCCAGCTCACCACCTATAGGACAAAGGTCCTACGAG.

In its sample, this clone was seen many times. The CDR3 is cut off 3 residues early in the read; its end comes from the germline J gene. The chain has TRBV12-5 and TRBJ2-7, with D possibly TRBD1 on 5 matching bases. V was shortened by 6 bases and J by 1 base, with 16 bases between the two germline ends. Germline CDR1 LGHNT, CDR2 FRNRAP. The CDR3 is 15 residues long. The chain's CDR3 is CASGDSYPRSYEQYF. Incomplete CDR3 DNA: TGTGCTAGTGGAGACAGCTACCCTCGTTCCTACGAG.

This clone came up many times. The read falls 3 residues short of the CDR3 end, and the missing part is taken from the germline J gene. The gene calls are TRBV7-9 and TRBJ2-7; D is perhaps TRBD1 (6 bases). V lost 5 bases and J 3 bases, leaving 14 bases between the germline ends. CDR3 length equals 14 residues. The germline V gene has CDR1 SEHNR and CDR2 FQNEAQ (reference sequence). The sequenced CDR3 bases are TGTGCCAGCAGCGACCTATCACAGGGCTACGAG. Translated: CASSDLSQGYE. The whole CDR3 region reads CASSDLSQGYEQYF.

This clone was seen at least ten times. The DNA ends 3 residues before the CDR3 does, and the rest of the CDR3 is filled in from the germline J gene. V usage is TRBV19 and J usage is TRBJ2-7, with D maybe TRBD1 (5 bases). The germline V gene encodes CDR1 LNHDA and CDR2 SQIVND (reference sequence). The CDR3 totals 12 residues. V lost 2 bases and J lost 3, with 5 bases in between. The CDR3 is CASSIQGYEQYF. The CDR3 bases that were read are TGTGCCAGTAGTATACAGGGCTACGAG. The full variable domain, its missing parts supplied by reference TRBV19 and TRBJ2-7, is DGGITQSPKYLFRKEGQNVTLSCEQNLNHDAMYWYRQDPGQGLRLIYYSQIVNDFQKGDIAEGYSVSREKKESFPLTVTSAQKNPTAFYLCASSIQGYEQYFGPGTRLTVT.

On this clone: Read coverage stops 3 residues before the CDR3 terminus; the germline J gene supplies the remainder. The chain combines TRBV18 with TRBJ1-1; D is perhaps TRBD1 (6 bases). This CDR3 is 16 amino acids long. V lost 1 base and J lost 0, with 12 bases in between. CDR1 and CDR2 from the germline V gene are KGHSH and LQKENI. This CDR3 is CASSPRGGGMNTEAFF. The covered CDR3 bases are TGTGCCAGCTCACCACGAGGGGGGGGCATGAACACTGAA.

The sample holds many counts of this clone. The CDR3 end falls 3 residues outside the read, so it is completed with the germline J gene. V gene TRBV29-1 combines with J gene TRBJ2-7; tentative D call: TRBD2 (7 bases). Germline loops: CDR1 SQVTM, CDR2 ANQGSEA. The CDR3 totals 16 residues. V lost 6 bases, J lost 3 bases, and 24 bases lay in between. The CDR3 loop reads CSVSKGGASRFYEQYF. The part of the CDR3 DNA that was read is TGCAGCGTGTCCAAGGGGGGGGCTTCAAGATTCTACGAG.

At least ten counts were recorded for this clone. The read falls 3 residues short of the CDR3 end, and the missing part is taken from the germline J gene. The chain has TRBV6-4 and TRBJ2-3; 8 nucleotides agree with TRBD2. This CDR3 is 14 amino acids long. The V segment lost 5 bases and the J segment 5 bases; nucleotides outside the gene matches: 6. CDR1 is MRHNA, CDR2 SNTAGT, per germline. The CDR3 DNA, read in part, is TGTGCCAGCAGTTTAGCGGGGTCGGAAGATACG. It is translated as CASSLAGSEDT. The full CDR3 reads CASSLAGSEDTQYF.

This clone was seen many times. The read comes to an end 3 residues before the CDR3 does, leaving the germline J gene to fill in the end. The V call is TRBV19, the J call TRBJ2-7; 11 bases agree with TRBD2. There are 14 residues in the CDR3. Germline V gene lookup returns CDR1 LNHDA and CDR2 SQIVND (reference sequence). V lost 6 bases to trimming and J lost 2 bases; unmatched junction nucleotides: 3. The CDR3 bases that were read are TGTGCCAGTAGCGCGACTAGCGGGGCCTACGAG. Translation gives CASSATSGAYE. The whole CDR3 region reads CASSATSGAYEQYF.

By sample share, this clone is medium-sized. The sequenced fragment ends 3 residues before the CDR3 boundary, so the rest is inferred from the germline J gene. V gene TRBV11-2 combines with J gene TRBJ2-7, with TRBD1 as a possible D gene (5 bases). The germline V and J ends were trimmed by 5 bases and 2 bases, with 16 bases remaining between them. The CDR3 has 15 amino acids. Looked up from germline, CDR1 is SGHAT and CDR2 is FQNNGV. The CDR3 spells CASSLIRDRAYEQYF. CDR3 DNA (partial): TGTGCCAGCAGCCTTATCAGGGATAGGGCCTACGAG.

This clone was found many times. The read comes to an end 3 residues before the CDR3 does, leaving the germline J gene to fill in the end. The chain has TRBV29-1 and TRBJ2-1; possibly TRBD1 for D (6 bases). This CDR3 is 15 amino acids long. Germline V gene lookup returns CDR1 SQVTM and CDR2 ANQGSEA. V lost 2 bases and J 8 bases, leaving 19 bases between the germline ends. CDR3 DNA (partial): TGCAGCGTTGAAATAAGAAGGGGGTTCAAGGATGAG. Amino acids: CSVEIRRGFKDE. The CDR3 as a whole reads CSVEIRRGFKDEQFF.

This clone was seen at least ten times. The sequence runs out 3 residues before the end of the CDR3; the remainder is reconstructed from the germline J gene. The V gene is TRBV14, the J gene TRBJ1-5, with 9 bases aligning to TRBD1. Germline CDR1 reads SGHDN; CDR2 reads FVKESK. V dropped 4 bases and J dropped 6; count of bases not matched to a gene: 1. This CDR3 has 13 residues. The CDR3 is CASSLGQGQPQHF. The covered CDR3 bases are TGTGCCAGCAGCCTGGGACAGGGTCAGCCC.

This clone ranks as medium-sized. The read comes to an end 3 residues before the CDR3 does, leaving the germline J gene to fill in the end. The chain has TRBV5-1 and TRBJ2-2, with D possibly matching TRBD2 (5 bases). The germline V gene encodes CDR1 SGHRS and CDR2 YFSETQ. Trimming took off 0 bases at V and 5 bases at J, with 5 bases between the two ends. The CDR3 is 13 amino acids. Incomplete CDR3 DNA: TGCGCCAGCAGCTTGGAGCGGACCGGGGAG. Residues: CASSLERTGE. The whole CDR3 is CASSLERTGELFF.

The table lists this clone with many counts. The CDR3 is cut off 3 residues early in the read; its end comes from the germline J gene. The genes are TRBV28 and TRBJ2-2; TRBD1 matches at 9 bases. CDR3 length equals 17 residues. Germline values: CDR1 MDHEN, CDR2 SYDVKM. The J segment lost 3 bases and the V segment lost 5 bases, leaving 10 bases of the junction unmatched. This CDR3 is CASSLAGTGTHTGELFF. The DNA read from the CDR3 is TGTGCCAGCAGTCTAGCCGGGACAGGGACCCACACCGGGGAG.

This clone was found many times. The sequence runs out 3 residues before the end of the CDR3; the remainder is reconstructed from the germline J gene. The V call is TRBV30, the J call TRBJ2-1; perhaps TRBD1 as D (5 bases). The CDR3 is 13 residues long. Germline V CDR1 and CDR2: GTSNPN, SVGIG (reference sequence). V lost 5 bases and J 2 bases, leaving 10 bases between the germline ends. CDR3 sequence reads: CAWHPGTYNEQFF. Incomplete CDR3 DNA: TGTGCCTGGCATCCAGGGACCTACAATGAG.

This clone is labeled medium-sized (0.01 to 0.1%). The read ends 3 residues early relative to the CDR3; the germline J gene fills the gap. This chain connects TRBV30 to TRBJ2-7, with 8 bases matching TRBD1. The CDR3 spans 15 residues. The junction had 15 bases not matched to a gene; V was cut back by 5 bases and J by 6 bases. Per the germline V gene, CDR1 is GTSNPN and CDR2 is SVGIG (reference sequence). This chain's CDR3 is CAWSPPGTGGVEQYF. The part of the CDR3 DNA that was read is TGTGCCTGGTCCCCTCCCGGGACAGGCGGCGTCGAG.

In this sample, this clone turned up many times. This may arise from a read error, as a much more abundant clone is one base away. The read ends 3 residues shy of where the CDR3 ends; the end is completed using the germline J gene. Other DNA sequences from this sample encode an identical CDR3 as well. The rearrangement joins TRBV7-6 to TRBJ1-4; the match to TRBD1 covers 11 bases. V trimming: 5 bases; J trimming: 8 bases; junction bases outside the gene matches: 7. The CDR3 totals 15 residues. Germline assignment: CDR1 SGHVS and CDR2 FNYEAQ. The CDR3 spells CASSGIGTGGEKLFF. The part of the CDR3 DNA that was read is TGTGCCAGCAGCGGCATCGGGACAGGGGGGGAAAAA.

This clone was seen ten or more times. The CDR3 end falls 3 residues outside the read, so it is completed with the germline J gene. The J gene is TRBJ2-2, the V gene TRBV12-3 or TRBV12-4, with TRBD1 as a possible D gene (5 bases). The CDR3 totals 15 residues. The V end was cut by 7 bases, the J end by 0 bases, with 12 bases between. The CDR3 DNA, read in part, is TGTGCCAGCACCTTAGGGGTTTCGAACACCGGGGAG. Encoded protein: CASTLGVSNTGE. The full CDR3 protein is CASTLGVSNTGELFF.

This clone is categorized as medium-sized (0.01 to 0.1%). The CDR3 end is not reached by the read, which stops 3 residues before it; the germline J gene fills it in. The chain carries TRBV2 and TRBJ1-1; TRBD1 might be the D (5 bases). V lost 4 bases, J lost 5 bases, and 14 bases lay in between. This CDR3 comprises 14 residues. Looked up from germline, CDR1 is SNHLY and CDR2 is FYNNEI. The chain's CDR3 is CASSGMRGGTEAFF. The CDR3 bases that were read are TGTGCCAGCAGTGGTATGAGGGGAGGAACTGAA. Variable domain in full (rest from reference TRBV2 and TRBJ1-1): EPEVTQTPSHQVTQMGQEVILRCVPISNHLYFYWYRQILGQKVEFLVSFYNNEISEKSEIFDDQFSVERPDGSNFTLKIRSTKLEDSAMYFCASSGMRGGTEAFFGQGTRLTVV.

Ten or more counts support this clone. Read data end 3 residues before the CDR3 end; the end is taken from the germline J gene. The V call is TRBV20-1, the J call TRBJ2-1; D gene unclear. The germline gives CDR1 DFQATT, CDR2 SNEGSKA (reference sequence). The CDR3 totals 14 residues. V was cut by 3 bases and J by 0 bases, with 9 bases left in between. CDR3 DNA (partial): TGCAGTGCTAGTGACACGAGCTCCTACAATGAG. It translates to CSASDTSSYNE. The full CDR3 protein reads CSASDTSSYNEQFF.

The CDR3 here is CASSRRTGASYEQYF. Incomplete CDR3 DNA: TGTGCCAGCAGCAGAAGGACAGGAGCATCCTACGAG. V and J are TRBV11-2 and TRBJ2-7; 7 bases are a match to TRBD1. From the germline J gene comes the end of the CDR3, since the read stops 3 residues before it. The germline V gene has CDR1 SGHAT and CDR2 FQNNGV. J lost 1 base, V lost 5 bases, and 8 bases had no gene match. This CDR3 has 15 amino acids.

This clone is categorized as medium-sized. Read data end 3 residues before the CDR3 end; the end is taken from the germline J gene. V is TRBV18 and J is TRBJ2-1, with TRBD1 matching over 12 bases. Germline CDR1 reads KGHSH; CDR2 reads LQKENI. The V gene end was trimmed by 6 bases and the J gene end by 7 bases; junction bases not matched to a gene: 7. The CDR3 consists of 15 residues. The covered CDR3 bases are TGTGCCAGCTCGTCCGGGACAGGGGGCCAGAATGAG. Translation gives CASSSGTGGQNE. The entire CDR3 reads CASSSGTGGQNEQFF. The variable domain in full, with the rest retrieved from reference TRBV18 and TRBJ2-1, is NAGVMQNPRHLVRRRGQEARLRCSPMKGHSHVYWYRQLPEEGLKFMVYLQKENIIDESGMPKERFSAEFPKEGPSILRIQQVVRGDSAAYFCASSSGTGGQNEQFFGPGTRLTVL.

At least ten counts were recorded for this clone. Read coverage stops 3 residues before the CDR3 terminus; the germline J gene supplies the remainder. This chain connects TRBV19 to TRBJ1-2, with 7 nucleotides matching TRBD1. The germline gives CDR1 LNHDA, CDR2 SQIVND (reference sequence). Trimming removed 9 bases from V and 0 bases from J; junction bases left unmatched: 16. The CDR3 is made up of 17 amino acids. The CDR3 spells CASYPTGQLNTNYGYTF. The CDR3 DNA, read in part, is TGTGCCAGCTATCCCACGGGACAGCTAAATACTAACTATGGC.

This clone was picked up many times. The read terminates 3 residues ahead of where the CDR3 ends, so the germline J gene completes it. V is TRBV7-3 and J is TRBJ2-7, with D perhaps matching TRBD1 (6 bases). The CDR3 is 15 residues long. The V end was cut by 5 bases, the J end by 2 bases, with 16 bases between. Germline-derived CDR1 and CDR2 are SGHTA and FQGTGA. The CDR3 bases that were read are TGTGCCAGCAGCACCTTGGACAGCCCTCCCTACGAG. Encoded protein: CASSTLDSPPYE. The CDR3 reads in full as CASSTLDSPPYEQYF.

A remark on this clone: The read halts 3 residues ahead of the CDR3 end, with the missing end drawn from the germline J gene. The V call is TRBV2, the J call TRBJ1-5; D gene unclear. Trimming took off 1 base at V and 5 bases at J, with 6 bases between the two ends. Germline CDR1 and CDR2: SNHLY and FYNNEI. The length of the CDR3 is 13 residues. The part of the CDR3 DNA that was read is TGTGCCAGCAGTGAAGGGCGGGATCAGCCC. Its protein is CASSEGRDQP. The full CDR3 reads CASSEGRDQPQHF.

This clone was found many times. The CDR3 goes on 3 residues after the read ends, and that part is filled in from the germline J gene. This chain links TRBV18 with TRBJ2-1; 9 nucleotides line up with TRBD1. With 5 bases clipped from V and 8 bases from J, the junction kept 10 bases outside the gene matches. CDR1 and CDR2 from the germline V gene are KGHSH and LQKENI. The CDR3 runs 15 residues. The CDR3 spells CASSLQGARVDEQFF. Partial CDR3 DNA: TGTGCCAGCTCATTACAGGGGGCCCGCGTCGATGAG.

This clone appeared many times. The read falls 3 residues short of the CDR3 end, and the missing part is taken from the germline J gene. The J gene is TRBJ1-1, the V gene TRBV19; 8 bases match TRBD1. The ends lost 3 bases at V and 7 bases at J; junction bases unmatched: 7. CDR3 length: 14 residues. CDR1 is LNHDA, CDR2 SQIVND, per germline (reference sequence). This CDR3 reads CASSIGTGTVEAFF. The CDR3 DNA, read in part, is TGTGCCAGTAGTATCGGGACAGGAACTGTTGAA.

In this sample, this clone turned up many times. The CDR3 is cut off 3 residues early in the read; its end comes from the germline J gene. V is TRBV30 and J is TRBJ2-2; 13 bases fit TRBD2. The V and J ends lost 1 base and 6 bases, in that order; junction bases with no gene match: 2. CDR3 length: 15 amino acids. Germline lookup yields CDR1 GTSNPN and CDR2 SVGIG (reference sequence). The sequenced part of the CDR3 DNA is TGTGCCTGGAGTGAACTAGCGGGAGGGCCCGGGGAG. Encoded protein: CAWSELAGGPGE. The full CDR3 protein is CAWSELAGGPGELFF.

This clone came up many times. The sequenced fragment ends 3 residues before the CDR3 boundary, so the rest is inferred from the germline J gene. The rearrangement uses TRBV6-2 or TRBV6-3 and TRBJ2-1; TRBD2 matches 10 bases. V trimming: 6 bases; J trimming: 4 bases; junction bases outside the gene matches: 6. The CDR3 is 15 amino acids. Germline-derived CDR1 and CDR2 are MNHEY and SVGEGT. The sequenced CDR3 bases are TGTGCCAGCAGCAAGCGGGAGGGCCCTTACAATGAG. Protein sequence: CASSKREGPYNE. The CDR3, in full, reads CASSKREGPYNEQFF.